This T cell receptor beta chain was documented in a study of cytomegalovirus exposure and HLA in healthy donors. Study-wide context: Earlier, about 180 million T cells were analyzed, and 95 million to 140 million unique TCR beta sequences were found among them.

Study-wide results and caveats: An apparent linkage of common viral pathogens to several of the most significant clusters emerged in a later analysis. Looking again later, the authors saw that most CMV-associated TCR beta chains seemed HLA-restricted. TCR beta sequences reportedly predicted most subjects' HLA-A and HLA-B alleles accurately.

Comment on this clone: Its specificity is not known.

PCR employed 60 Vbeta and 13 Jbeta primers. The data were produced by immunoSEQ multiplex PCR, yet TCRdb's version contains in-frame clones alone and is incomplete. This table holds about 200,000 clones. The receptor was derived from a boy aged 5-17 years in good health and CMV-seronegative. The sequenced sample was PBMCs.

DNA of the CDR3: TGTGCCAGCAGCTTGGCTAGTTACACCGGGGAGCTGTTTTTT. Amino acids: CASSLASYTGELFF. The gene calls are TRBV7-9 and TRBJ2-2; D is unclear. Germline-derived CDR1 and CDR2 are SEHNR and FQNEAQ (reference sequence). The V end lost 3 bases, the J end lost 3 bases, and 8 bases lay between the germline ends. This CDR3 is built from 14 residues.